What follows is one T cell receptor (beta chain) and its context. What it binds is not known. This CDR3 is built from 16 residues. V dropped 5 bases and J dropped 3; count of bases not matched to a gene: 9. CDR1 SEHNR and CDR2 FQNEAQ come from the germline V gene (reference sequence). Using its own MiXCR run on the reads, TCRdb lists one record per CDR3 protein. The sample carries about 890,000 distinct CDR3 sequences, roughly a third recorded once. The data belong to a study of T cell repertoires in cytomegalovirus infection. Study summary: Epitope selection comprised recently identified HLA-C-restricted CMV epitopes and well-studied HLA-B-restricted CMV epitopes. Study outcomes and limitations: The study found HLA-C-restricted CMV-specific TCR beta clonotypes dominating the ex vivo response.

Sequences were derived from cultured CD8+ T cells from PBMCs, sampled from culture after CMV antigen stimulation. The receptor was derived from a human donor in good health (CMV status not recorded). Some clones in this sample may be carry-over from other donors' samples. The chain has TRBV7-9 and TRBJ2-7, with TRBD2 matching 11 bases. Here the CDR3 DNA reads TGTGCCAGCAGCCCTACCCGGACTAGCGGGCTCTACGAGCAGTACTTC. Translating gives CASSPTRTSGLYEQYF.